This T cell receptor beta chain was recovered during a study of low-dose radiotherapy and immunotherapy resistance in tumors. On the study more broadly: Each fraction for Cohort 1 was 0.5 Gy, given every 2 weeks, and the total came to 6.5 Gy.

TRAV and TRBV primers primed cDNA for both TCRalpha and TCRbeta. The PCR that amplified TCRs ran for approximately 18 cycles, relying on a constant-region primer and a V-primer adapter. Via MiXCR, TCRdb re-called the reads, giving one row per CDR3 protein. Among about 20,000 distinct CDR3 sequences listed, roughly 70% were seen once. As concerns this clonotype: At one of its ends the junction is not consistent with the germline gene, which may arise from a read error.

Inclusion covered patients whose advanced solid tumors lacked tumor-infiltrating lymphocytes. This TCR was recovered from a human donor with advanced metastatic prostate, ovarian, gallbladder or colorectal cancer (not recorded which). This table probably holds off-target reads from a library built for another chain.

The CDR3 spells CSGEPGQGKTEAFF. The DNA of the CDR3 is TGCAGCGGTGAACCGGGACAGGGGAAAACTGAAGCTTTCTTT. The genes are TRBV29-1 and TRBJ1-1, with 10 bases aligning to TRBD1. Germline-derived CDR1 and CDR2 are SQVTM and ANQGSEA. The CDR3 length is 14 residues.